This T cell receptor (beta chain) is drawn from a study of cytomegalovirus exposure and HLA in healthy donors (dated by TCRdb to the late 2010s). Background on the whole study: An earlier analysis of about 560 of the donors reported roughly 300 Gb of sequence data and 100 million to 120 million unique TCR beta sequences obtained from about 170 million T cells. HLA typing covered class I and class II loci at four-digit resolution. Every discovery cohort repertoire had been produced on one sequencing platform. Genome-wide SNP genotypes for about 60% of the roughly 670 donors were used in a later genetic analysis, which treated that subset as a discovery cohort. To predict cytomegalovirus infection status, the study combined high-throughput TCR immunosequencing, statistical association of individual TCRs with disease status, and machine learning. Around 320 gigabases of sequencing data and approximately 84 million unique TCR sequences were included in an early release covering about 620 HLA-typed donors. The study was designed to test whether signatures of past pathogen exposure could be identified by cataloging public T cell receptors. Along with the roughly 700-subject first cohort, a separate validation cohort of 120 different subjects was used. Rather than drawing on any new phenotypic data, the later analysis identified candidate immune exposures from TCR beta sequences and the way those sequences occurred across donors. Of the roughly 400 genotyped donors, less than 90% were placed in the genetic ancestry cluster associated with self-reported Caucasian donors. The study used immunosequencing to profile the T cell repertoires of 666 subjects and linked those repertoires to cytomegalovirus serostatus. A few DR-DQ haplotypes were treated as single units for association and clustering because of strong linkage in the cohort. A later analysis re-analyzed previously published TCR beta repertoires from about 600 donors and added high-resolution HLA genotyping to study TCR occurrence patterns. Donor age, sex, ethnicity and CMV serostatus were compiled together with the repertoire data. To decide whether each TCR beta V gene segment behaved as functional or pseudogenic, an earlier analysis of some 570 of the donors relied on high-throughput TCR beta sequencing. Across under 500 genotyped donors of the cohort, an average of 235,054 unique TCR beta nucleotide sequences per donor were sequenced, and around 19% of those sequences were non-productive. Typing coverage varied by locus: roughly 620-640 donors for A, B, C, DRB1 and DQB1; about 520 for DQA1; over 600 for DPA1; roughly 470 for DPB1. Broad study findings and their caveats: In a later genetic analysis, fewer N-insertions in productive TCRs were reported among donors in an Asian-associated ancestry cluster than the roughly 640-donor mean. The study listed 150 to 200 TCR beta chains as associated with cytomegalovirus. Some IMGT-functional V segments, including TRBV6-2 and TRBV6-3, could not be distinguished by the 87-base-pair reads and were therefore excluded. The only immune exposure information available for the cohort was CMV serostatus. Compared with equally common non-associated chains, HLA-associated TCR beta chains in a later analysis were more clonally expanded and had lower generation probabilities. The authors suggested that the approach could potentially be extended to other disease states and immunological phenotypes. Linkage disequilibrium might explain the correlated functional status among segregating V segments, but an unknown experimental factor could not be excluded. A cluster of highly shared sequence variants was judged likely to be a technical artifact of the sequencing pipeline. In a later analysis, TCR association rates were found to vary across HLA loci, with the most associated TCRs seen for DRB1 alleles and the fewest for HLA-C alleles. The classifier was reported to diagnose cytomegalovirus status with high specificity and sensitivity in both the original and validation cohorts. Specific HLA alleles were associated with roughly 17,000 TCR beta sequences at a false discovery rate of 0.05 in a later analysis. A further reported finding was that TCR beta sequences accurately predicted the HLA-A and HLA-B alleles for most subjects in the first cohort. Most TCR sequences were seen in very few donors, while some public TCRs were found in many individuals. V-gene and J-gene trimming of TCR beta chains was associated with a missense DCLRE1C variant in a later genetic analysis, and the association was replicated in an independent cohort. Roughly uniform sequencing depth across donors was assumed in presence/absence analyses, although this assumption may not hold. Strong co-occurrence of HLA alleles, especially DR and DQ, made assigning TCR associations to individual alleles difficult. Broadly in line with IMGT annotations, most TCR beta V segments showed up in productive rearrangements about 87% or about 30% of the time in an earlier analysis of several hundred of the donors. Because counts were too low, 15 to 20 rarely observed V segments, including chromosome 9 orphons, were excluded from the earlier analysis of a few hundred of the donors. The cohort was sequenced for TCR beta chains only, and without alpha or paired-chain data the features that could be detected were limited. In a later analysis, several top co-occurrence clusters were reported to appear linked to parvovirus B19, influenza, CMV and Epstein-Barr virus. In vitro tests confirmed that three of the cytomegalovirus-associated TCR beta chains recognize cytomegalovirus antigens. Because HLA typing was unavailable for some donors at each locus, only the typed subset was used in association tests. Most CMV-associated TCR beta chains appeared to be HLA-restricted in a later analysis, and the HLA associations seemed to be driven largely by CMV exposure.

In total, 666 healthy bone marrow donors made up the cohort. All cohort members were sampled while nominally healthy, although unrecorded immune exposures were likely present. The donor was CMV seropositive and belonged to the group of 250 to 300 seropositive cohort members. A peripheral blood sample was provided by each donor, and peripheral blood mononuclear cells were used for TCR beta sequencing. Genomic DNA was extracted from the blood cell samples with the Qiagen DNeasy Blood Extraction Kit. Preparation of the library involved the immunoSEQ multiplex PCR assay. The multiplex PCR relied on a mix of 60 forward primers for TCR Vbeta segments and 13 reverse primers for TCR Jbeta segments. A multiplex PCR assay on genomic DNA amplified the CDR3 region of rearranged TCR beta genes. The amplified TCR beta libraries were sequenced on the Illumina HiSeq System as 87-base-pair reads. The authors processed their data as follows. A later analysis counted about 76 million unique TCR beta chains across the 670 or so repertoires, and approximately 11 million of these chains were shared by at least two donors. To remove PCR and sequencing errors, raw reads were error-corrected and collapsed into unique sequences using a nearest-neighbor algorithm that merged closely related sequences. V, D and J gene segments were assigned by aligning CDR3 sequences to IMGT reference sequences. For a sequence to be retained, at least a six-nucleotide match to both a V gene segment and a J gene segment was required. Rearrangements were classified as productive when the CDR3 lacked stop codons and remained in frame with V and J, and all other rearrangements were classified as non-productive. Following IMGT convention, CDR3 was defined as the stretch from the second conserved V-encoded cysteine up to the conserved J-encoded phenylalanine. Sequences without an unambiguous match to a single V gene segment were excluded from the earlier analysis of 450 to 650 of the donors. In an earlier analysis of 587 of the donors, a V segment was called functional when productive rearrangements were above 56.7%, and segregating when the standard deviation between donors exceeded 5%. A statistical classification framework was developed to diagnose cytomegalovirus status using the catalog of TCR beta chain sequences. In a later analysis, TCR nucleotide sequences were compared against IMGT/GENE-DB human TR gene sequences so that V and J genes could be assigned. A later analysis assigned CDR3 sequences and most-parsimonious VDJ recombination scenarios with the TCRdist pipeline. In a later analysis, every TCR beta chain was defined by the combination of its CDR3 amino acid sequence and its V-gene family, and reads without a unique V-gene family were dropped. As a way to deal with suspected cross-contamination and a sequencing artifact, a later analysis dropped hundreds of nucleotide sequences that were highly shared and had low generation probability. For each public chain, a later analysis derived a clonal expansion index from normalized ranks of inferred template counts within each repertoire. Generation probabilities in a later analysis came from a VDJ recombination model fitted to out-of-frame rearrangements, and those results were checked against IGoR. In a later analysis, TCR-TCR, TCR-HLA and TCR-CMV co-occurrence was scored with hypergeometric tests, and a repertoire-size bias correction was applied to TCR pairs. In a later analysis, false discovery rates were estimated by permuting HLA or CMV assignments 20 times. In a later analysis, co-occurring TCRs were grouped using DBSCAN, with TCRdist sequence similarity added in when clustering inside HLA-allele-positive subsets. Repertoires with fewer than 30,000 or more than 120,000 public chains were left out of co-occurrence clustering, as were about five repertoires with anomalous nucleotide sharing. TCRdb took this table from immuneACCESS and kept in-frame rearrangements with V and J called. Such tables lack part of the clones; where checked against another copy, unresolved V genes explain under half of the gap, and the rest is unexplained. V and J calls and clone size are given by that table; D and trimming were obtained from the DNA. A total of under 200,000 clones appear in this sample, approximately 80% of them only once. Together, the top ten hold 2% to 3% of the sample.

Points on this clone: Its antigen is not yet known. There are no base qualities to consult, and no much larger clone falls within one base.

The CDR3 goes from the cysteine to the phenylalanine over 16 residues. Only the CDR3 DNA is retained, 48 bases long and in frame from the first base. CDR1 and CDR2 are drawn from the germline V gene: SGHTA, FQGNSA. The germline V and J ends show losses of 5 bases and 2 bases respectively, and no gene match explains 5 bases of the junction. The rearranged chain carries TRBV7-2 and TRBJ2-2, with TRBD2 matching 10 junction bases. Sequenced material: PBMCs. The receptor comes from a woman between 35 and 50 years old in good health and CMV-seropositive. The CDR3: CASSRTSGANTGELFF. The DNA reads as follows: TGTGCCAGCAGCCGAACTAGCGGGGCTAACACCGGGGAGCTGTTTTTT.